Each of the 13 T cell receptor beta chains below was sequenced from the same sample in a study of CD4 T cells in relation to SARS-CoV-2 and coronaviruses. The antigens of these receptors remain unknown. The repertoire was sequenced with immunoSEQ multiplex PCR; TCRdb's copy has only in-frame clones and lacks some. The sample records 25,000 to 35,000 clones, about 76% being singletons. Sequencing was performed on memory CD4+ T cells from PBMCs, cultured in vitro. These receptors all stem from an adult with COVID-19.

The chain carries TRBV10-3 and TRBJ1-6; possible D gene TRBD1, 6 bases. The CDR3 sequence is 19 residues long. V lost 5 bases, J lost 0 bases, and 20 bases lay in between. Germline V gives CDR1 ENHRY, CDR2 SYGVKD. For the CDR3, the DNA is TGTGCCATCAGTCCGAGGGGGACAAGAGCTAGCTCCTATAATTCACCCCTCCACTTT. It encodes CAISPRGTRASSYNSPLHF.

A single count supports this clone. The rearrangement links TRBV7-9 to TRBJ1-2; no reliable D call. Deletions cut 5 bases from V and 6 bases from J, with 19 bases between. Germline loops: CDR1 SEHNR, CDR2 FQNEAQ (reference sequence). The CDR3 has 15 residues. The CDR3 DNA follows: TGTGCCAGCAGCCGAAAAACAGAGACACACCATGGCTACACCTTC. Its translation: CASSRKTETHHGYTF.

The gene calls are TRBV27 and TRBJ2-1; TRBD1 aligns across 9 bases. The CDR3 is 18 amino acids. Germline CDR1 and CDR2: MNHEY and SMNVEV (reference sequence). Losses at the gene ends were 5 bases for V and 5 bases for J; bases not matched to a gene: 16. The CDR3 reads CASSPQRPGTGLNNEQFF. CDR3 DNA: TGTGCCAGCAGTCCCCAGAGACCCGGGACAGGGCTCAACAATGAGCAGTTCTTC.

The rearrangement uses TRBV5-4 and TRBJ2-1; TRBD1 or TRBD2 may be the D gene (6 bases each). This CDR3 has 17 amino acids. Germline lookup yields CDR1 SGHNT and CDR2 YYREEE (reference sequence). With 1 base removed from V and 0 bases from J, the gap between germline ends came to 14 bases. The CDR3 region has the DNA TGTGCCAGCAGCTTGAGCACAGGGAGGACCTCCTACAATGAGCAGTTCTTC. Translating it yields CASSLSTGRTSYNEQFF. The whole variable domain, remainder taken from reference TRBV5-4 and TRBJ2-1, is ETGVTQSPTHLIKTRGQQVTLRCSSQSGHNTVSWYQQALGQGPQFIFQYYREEENGRGNFPPRFSGLQFPNYSSELNVNALELDDSALYLCASSLSTGRTSYNEQFFGPGTRLTVL.

The gene calls are TRBV7-2 and TRBJ2-3; 13 nucleotides align to TRBD2. V was pared by 5 bases and J by 1 base, with 3 bases of the junction left unmatched. The length of the CDR3 is 16 residues. Germline-derived CDR1 and CDR2 are SGHTA and FQGNSA. Here the CDR3 reads CASSPGLAGGTDTQYF. CDR3 DNA sequence: TGTGCCAGCAGCCCCGGACTAGCGGGAGGCACAGATACGCAGTATTTT.

This chain connects TRBV28 to TRBJ2-7, with a tentative D call TRBD2 (7 bases). Trimming took 2 bases from V and 3 from J, leaving 11 bases between them. The CDR3 sequence is 14 residues long. Looked up from germline, CDR1 is MDHEN and CDR2 is SYDVKM. The CDR3 here is CASSLRGGLYEQYF. CDR3 DNA sequence: TGTGCCAGCAGTTTAAGGGGGGGACTCTACGAGCAGTACTTC. The variable domain in full, with the rest retrieved from reference TRBV28 and TRBJ2-7, is DVKVTQSSRYLVKRTGEKVFLECVQDMDHENMFWYRQDPGLGLRLIYFSYDVKMKEKGDIPEGYSVSREKKERFSLILESASTNQTSMYLCASSLRGGLYEQYFGPGTRLTVT.

The gene calls are TRBV5-6 and TRBJ2-7, with 12 positions matching TRBD2. The V gene's germline CDR1 is SGHDT and CDR2 YYEEEE. The CDR3 runs to 15 residues. V dropped 3 bases and J dropped 2; count of bases not matched to a gene: 3. The CDR3 loop reads CASSSGTSGPYEQYF. As DNA, the CDR3 is TGTGCCAGCAGCTCCGGGACTAGCGGGCCCTACGAGCAGTACTTC.

The J gene is TRBJ2-7, the V gene TRBV7-2, with 7 positions matching TRBD2. Germline trimming cut 3 bases from V and 0 bases from J; bases unmatched to any gene: 5. Germline CDR1 is SGHTA and CDR2 is FQGNSA. The CDR3 is 15 residues long. This chain's CDR3 is CASSFLADNSYEQYF. The CDR3 nucleotides read TGTGCCAGCAGCTTTCTAGCGGATAACTCCTACGAGCAGTACTTC. The whole variable domain, filled in from reference TRBV7-2 and TRBJ2-7, reads GAGVSQSPSNKVTEKGKDVELRCDPISGHTALYWYRQSLGQGLEFLIYFQGNSAPDKSGLPSDRFSAERTGGSVSTLTIQRTQQEDSAVYLCASSFLADNSYEQYFGPGTRLTVT.

The V call is TRBV20-1, the J call TRBJ1-6, with unresolved D. The length of the CDR3 is 18 residues. CDR1 and CDR2 (germline): DFQATT, SNEGSKA (reference sequence). Deletions cut 3 bases from V and 0 bases from J, with 18 bases between. CDR3 amino acids: CSASSSGQPSSYNSPLHF. CDR3 bases: TGCAGTGCTAGTAGCTCCGGTCAGCCGAGCTCCTATAATTCACCCCTCCACTTT.

This clone was found a few times. This chain connects TRBV5-1 to TRBJ1-5; maybe TRBD1 (6 bases). V was clipped by 4 bases and J by 4 bases, with 15 bases between them. Germline values: CDR1 SGHRS, CDR2 YFSETQ. The CDR3 runs 15 residues. In nucleotides, the CDR3 is TGCGCCAGCAGCCTTGGACTGGACAGTAATCAGCCCCAGCATTTT. It codes for CASSLGLDSNQPQHF.

This clone was observed a handful of times. V gene TRBV28 combines with J gene TRBJ2-7; D uncertain. Germline lookup yields CDR1 MDHEN and CDR2 SYDVKM. V was cut by 6 bases and J by 1 base, with 16 bases left in between. CDR3 length: 15 residues. CDR3 nucleotide sequence: TGTGCCAGCAGACCACCCTTGACCGATTCCTACGAGCAGTACTTC. It is translated as CASRPPLTDSYEQYF. The variable domain in full, with the rest retrieved from reference TRBV28 and TRBJ2-7, is DVKVTQSSRYLVKRTGEKVFLECVQDMDHENMFWYRQDPGLGLRLIYFSYDVKMKEKGDIPEGYSVSREKKERFSLILESASTNQTSMYLCASRPPLTDSYEQYFGPGTRLTVT.

The rearrangement links TRBV11-2 to TRBJ2-1; 12 positions match TRBD2. The CDR3 runs 15 residues. CDR1 is SGHAT and CDR2 is FQNNGV in the germline V gene. Trimming removed 0 bases from V and 6 bases from J; junction bases left unmatched: 0. The CDR3 sequence is CASSLEGLAGNEQFF. The CDR3 DNA sequence: TGTGCCAGCAGCTTAGAGGGACTAGCGGGCAATGAGCAGTTCTTC.

The CDR3 is CASSVASRYNEQFF. DNA of the CDR3: TGTGCCAGCAGCGTAGCAAGTCGCTACAATGAGCAGTTCTTC. The chain is built from TRBV9 and TRBJ2-1; D is uncertain. The CDR3 covers 14 residues. Germline V gene lookup returns CDR1 SGDLS and CDR2 YYNGEE. V was cut by 0 bases and J by 3 bases, with 7 bases left in between.